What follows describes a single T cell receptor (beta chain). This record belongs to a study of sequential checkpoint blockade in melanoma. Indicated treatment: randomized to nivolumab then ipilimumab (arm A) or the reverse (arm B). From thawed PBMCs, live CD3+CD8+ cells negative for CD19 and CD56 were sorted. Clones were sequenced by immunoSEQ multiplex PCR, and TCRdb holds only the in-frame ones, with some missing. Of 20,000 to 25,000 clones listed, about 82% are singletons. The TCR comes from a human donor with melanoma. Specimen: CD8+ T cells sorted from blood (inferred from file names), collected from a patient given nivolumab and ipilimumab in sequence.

CDR3 loop: CASSFRTGTDTQYF. In DNA form, the CDR3 reads TGCGCCAGCAGCTTCCGGACGGGAACAGATACGCAGTATTTT. V is TRBV5-1 and J is TRBJ2-3; tentatively, D is TRBD2 (5 bases). Trimming left V 2 bases short and J 3 bases short, with 10 bases between. Looked up from germline, CDR1 is SGHRS and CDR2 is YFSETQ. This CDR3 contains 14 residues.